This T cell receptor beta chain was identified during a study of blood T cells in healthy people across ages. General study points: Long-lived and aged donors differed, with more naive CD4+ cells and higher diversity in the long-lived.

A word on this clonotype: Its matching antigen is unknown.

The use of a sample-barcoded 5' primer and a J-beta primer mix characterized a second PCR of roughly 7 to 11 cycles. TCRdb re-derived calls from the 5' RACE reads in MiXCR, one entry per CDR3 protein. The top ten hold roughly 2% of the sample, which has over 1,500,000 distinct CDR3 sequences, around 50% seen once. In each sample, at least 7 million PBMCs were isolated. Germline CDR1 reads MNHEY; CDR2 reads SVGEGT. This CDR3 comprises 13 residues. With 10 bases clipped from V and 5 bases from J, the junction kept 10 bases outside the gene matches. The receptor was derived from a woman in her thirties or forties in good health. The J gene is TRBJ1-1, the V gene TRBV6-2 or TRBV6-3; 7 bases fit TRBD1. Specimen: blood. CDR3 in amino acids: CAIAQGWRTEAFF. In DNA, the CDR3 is TGTGCCATCGCACAGGGGTGGAGGACTGAAGCTTTCTTT.